This T cell receptor beta chain came from a study of cytomegalovirus exposure and HLA in healthy donors. Trimming shortened V by 2 bases and J by 8 bases, and 18 bases separated the two germline ends. This CDR3 has 15 amino acids. The germline gives CDR1 MDHEN, CDR2 SYDVKM. 13 Jbeta primers and 60 Vbeta primers were used for the PCR. The protocol was immunoSEQ multiplex PCR, while the TCRdb copy is restricted to in-frame clones and leaves out a portion. The sample carries roughly 160,000 clones, around 80% recorded once. The receptor's source is a woman in her fifties or sixties in good health and CMV-seropositive. The chain uses TRBV28 and TRBJ1-2; D unresolved. Sequencing was done on a sample of PBMCs. In DNA, the CDR3 is TGTGCCAGCAGTTTAACAGCCCTGACGCTCCCAGGCTACACCTTC. Amino acid sequence: CASSLTALTLPGYTF.